A single sample gave rise to the 30 T cell receptor beta chains below, sequenced in a study of blood T cell repertoires in COVID-19. Assay: immunoSEQ multiplex PCR; the TCRdb copy retains only in-frame clones and omits some. Of around 250,000 clones listed, around 80% are singletons. Sequencing was performed on peripheral blood. All receptors come from an elderly man with acute or convalescent COVID-19.

This clone has just one count. This chain uses TRBV3-1 (or the pseudogene TRBV3-2) with TRBJ2-1; a weak D match, TRBD2 (6 bases). CDR1 is LGHDT, CDR2 YNNKEL, per germline (reference sequence). V was shortened by 4 bases and J by 5 bases, with 21 bases between the two germline ends. The CDR3 covers 17 residues. The CDR3 DNA reads as TGTGCCAGCAGCCCCCCCAGTCAGACCGGGAGAAACAATGAGCAGTTCTTC. Residues: CASSPPSQTGRNNEQFF.

This clone was seen more than once but under ten times. The chain carries TRBV19 and TRBJ2-5; 12 nucleotides agree with TRBD2. Germline V gene lookup returns CDR1 LNHDA and CDR2 SQIVND (reference sequence). J lost 2 bases, V lost 3 bases, and 7 bases had no gene match. The CDR3 spans 17 residues. The CDR3 DNA reads as TGTGCCAGTAGTATGGGGCTAGCGGGAGGGGGGCAAGAGACCCAGTACTTC. Protein: CASSMGLAGGGQETQYF.

The J gene is TRBJ2-7, the V gene TRBV7-3; possible D gene TRBD2, 6 bases. V was shortened by 5 bases and J by 5 bases, with 19 bases between the two germline ends. There are 15 residues in the CDR3. CDR1 is SGHTA and CDR2 is FQGTGA in the germline V gene. CDR3: CASSLAPGLKHEQYF. The CDR3 region has the DNA TGTGCCAGCAGCCTGGCCCCGGGACTCAAACACGAGCAGTACTTC.

The chain employs TRBV28 and TRBJ2-4; D unresolved. V was shortened by 5 bases and J by 0 bases, with 14 bases between the two germline ends. Germline V CDR1 and CDR2: MDHEN, SYDVKM. There are 16 residues in the CDR3. In DNA form, the CDR3 reads TGTGCCAGCAGTCATTCAAACTTGTTAGCCAAAAACATTCAGTACTTC. This encodes CASSHSNLLAKNIQYF. The full variable domain, in which reference TRBV28 and TRBJ2-4 provide the parts outside the CDR3, is DVKVTQSSRYLVKRTGEKVFLECVQDMDHENMFWYRQDPGLGLRLIYFSYDVKMKEKGDIPEGYSVSREKKERFSLILESASTNQTSMYLCASSHSNLLAKNIQYFGAGTRLSVL.

The chain carries TRBV2 and TRBJ2-7, with 7 positions matching TRBD1. Trimming removed 4 bases from V and 5 bases from J; junction bases left unmatched: 5. The CDR3 is 13 residues long. The germline CDR1 and CDR2 sequences are SNHLY and FYNNEI. The CDR3 sequence is CASSGDRKNEQYF. The CDR3 nucleotides are TGTGCCAGCAGTGGGGACAGAAAGAACGAGCAGTACTTC.

V is TRBV11-2 and J is TRBJ2-3; 7 positions agree with TRBD2. The germline CDR1 and CDR2 sequences are SGHAT and FQNNGV. V gave up 2 bases and J gave up 2 bases; unmatched junction bases: 1. The CDR3 contains 14 residues. The CDR3 region is CASSLSGNTDTQYF. The CDR3, as DNA: TGTGCCAGCAGCTTAAGCGGGAACACAGATACGCAGTATTTT.

This clone was seen just once. V is TRBV9 and J is TRBJ2-1; tentative D call: TRBD1 (5 bases). This CDR3 has 16 amino acids. Per germline, CDR1 SGDLS and CDR2 YYNGEE. The V and J ends lost 0 bases and 6 bases respectively, with 16 bases between them. Written as DNA, the CDR3 is TGTGCCAGCAGCGTAGGGCAGGGCCGAGGTTTCAATGAGCAGTTCTTC. Translated: CASSVGQGRGFNEQFF. Variable domain in full (rest from reference TRBV9 and TRBJ2-1): DSGVTQTPKHLITATGQRVTLRCSPRSGDLSVYWYQQSLDQGLQFLIQYYNGEERAKGNILERFSAQQFPDLHSELNLSSLELGDSALYFCASSVGQGRGFNEQFFGPGTRLTVL.

The chain carries TRBV29-1 and TRBJ2-1; 9 nucleotides line up with TRBD1. The V segment lost 7 bases and the J segment 6 bases; nucleotides outside the gene matches: 4. CDR1 SQVTM and CDR2 ANQGSEA come from the germline V gene. The length of the CDR3 is 12 residues. The CDR3 region is CSALTGGNEQFF. CDR3 nucleotides: TGCAGCGCTCTGACAGGGGGCAATGAGCAGTTCTTC.

This chain joins TRBV29-1 and TRBJ2-7; possible D gene TRBD1, 6 bases. The V end was cut by 4 bases, the J end by 6 bases, with 25 bases between. Looked up from germline, CDR1 is SQVTM and CDR2 is ANQGSEA. This CDR3 is 16 amino acids long. The CDR3 here is CSVGLSAGERTSEQYF. The CDR3 DNA is TGCAGCGTTGGGCTATCGGCAGGGGAGCGTACGAGCGAGCAGTACTTC.

This sequence joins TRBV11-3 and TRBJ1-4; tentative D call: TRBD1 (6 bases). Germline V CDR1 and CDR2: SGHNT, YENEEA. Deletions cut 5 bases from V and 3 bases from J, with 13 bases between. There are 15 residues in the CDR3. CDR3 protein: CASSLTGNPNEKLFF. The CDR3 DNA reads TGTGCCAGCAGCCTAACAGGGAACCCTAATGAAAAACTGTTTTTT. The full variable domain, in which reference TRBV11-3 and TRBJ1-4 provide the parts outside the CDR3, is EAGVVQSPRYKIIEKKQPVAFWCNPISGHNTLYWYLQNLGQGPELLIRYENEEAVDDSQLPKDRFSAERLKGVDSTLKIQPAELGDSAVYLCASSLTGNPNEKLFFGSGTQLSVL.

This chain uses TRBV28 with TRBJ1-4; D possibly corresponds to TRBD1 (6 bases). With 5 bases removed from V and 4 bases from J, the gap between germline ends came to 14 bases. The CDR3 loop spans 15 amino acids. From germline, CDR1 is MDHEN and CDR2 SYDVKM. CDR3 in amino acids: CASSRMGAVNEKLFF. CDR3 sequence (DNA): TGTGCCAGCAGTAGGATGGGGGCAGTTAATGAAAAACTGTTTTTT.

This chain links TRBV28 with TRBJ1-1; possibly TRBD1 for D (6 bases). CDR3 size: 14 residues. CDR1 MDHEN and CDR2 SYDVKM come from the germline V gene. Trimming removed 5 bases at V and 11 bases at J, with 21 bases between. CDR3 bases: TGTGCCAGCAGTCTCCGGGGGGGGCGAAGTGACGCTTTCTTT. Translated: CASSLRGGRSDAFF.

The genes are TRBV7-9 and TRBJ1-2; D unresolved. The CDR3 covers 13 residues. Germline assignment: CDR1 SEHNR and CDR2 FQNEAQ (reference sequence). Trimming took off 4 bases at V and 2 bases at J, with 8 bases between the two ends. In DNA form, the CDR3 reads TGTGCCAGCAGCTCCCCCCCGAACTATGGCTACACCTTC. Its protein is CASSSPPNYGYTF. Together with reference TRBV7-9 and TRBJ1-2, the CDR3 gives the full variable domain: DTGVSQNPRHKITKRGQNVTFRCDPISEHNRLYWYRQTLGQGPEFLTYFQNEAQLEKSRLLSDRFSAERPKGSFSTLEIQRTEQGDSAMYLCASSSPPNYGYTFGSGTRLTVV.

V and J are TRBV18 and TRBJ1-1, with TRBD1 as a possible D gene (5 bases). The CDR3 sequence is 13 residues long. Trimming stripped 8 bases from V and 1 base from J, with 11 bases between. Germline V CDR1 and CDR2: KGHSH, LQKENI. The CDR3 reads CASAGGENTEAFF. For the CDR3, the DNA is TGTGCCAGCGCTGGGGGGGAGAACACTGAAGCTTTCTTT.

The chain recombines TRBV5-1 with TRBJ2-1; 11 nucleotides match TRBD1. The J segment lost 7 bases and the V segment lost 5 bases, leaving 8 bases of the junction unmatched. The CDR3 sequence is 15 residues long. CDR1 SGHRS and CDR2 YFSETQ come from the germline V gene. CDR3 nucleotide sequence: TGCGCCAGCAGACGGGGACAGGGGGAATTTAATGAGCAGTTCTTC. Translated: CASRRGQGEFNEQFF.

This rearrangement joins TRBV18 to TRBJ1-1; D ambiguous. This CDR3 contains 14 residues. Between the trimmed V and J ends, which lost 3 bases and 3 bases, there was a span of 11 bases. Germline CDR1 is KGHSH and CDR2 is LQKENI. Here the CDR3 reads CASSPRREHTEAFF. In nucleotides, the CDR3 is TGTGCCAGCTCACCGAGGAGGGAGCACACTGAAGCTTTCTTT.

V usage is TRBV5-1 and J usage is TRBJ2-1; 13 bases are a match to TRBD2. The V segment lost 0 bases and the J segment 8 bases; nucleotides outside the gene matches: 2. Germline V gene sequence: CDR1 SGHRS, CDR2 YFSETQ. CDR3 length: 15 residues. The CDR3 coding sequence is TGCGCCAGCAGCTTGGGGACTAGCGGGAGCTATGAGCAGTTCTTC. Residues: CASSLGTSGSYEQFF.

The rearrangement uses TRBV20-1 and TRBJ2-7; 14 positions match TRBD2. This CDR3 has 15 residues. The trim removed 3 bases at V and 7 bases at J, leaving 8 bases unmatched. Germline assignment: CDR1 DFQATT and CDR2 SNEGSKA (reference sequence). Here the CDR3 reads CSASGTSGSAWEQYF. The CDR3 DNA is TGCAGTGCTAGTGGGACTAGCGGGAGTGCTTGGGAGCAGTACTTC.

The rearrangement joins TRBV7-2 to TRBJ1-2; TRBD1 matches at 8 bases. The CDR3 is 15 residues long. In germline, CDR1 is SGHTA, CDR2 FQGNSA. With 0 bases clipped from V and 3 bases from J, the junction kept 3 bases outside the gene matches. CDR3 coding DNA: TGTGCCAGCAGCTTAGCCACAGGGGGTCACTATGGCTACACCTTC. Amino acids: CASSLATGGHYGYTF. The variable domain in full, with the rest retrieved from reference TRBV7-2 and TRBJ1-2, is GAGVSQSPSNKVTEKGKDVELRCDPISGHTALYWYRQSLGQGLEFLIYFQGNSAPDKSGLPSDRFSAERTGGSVSTLTIQRTQQEDSAVYLCASSLATGGHYGYTFGSGTRLTVV.

This sequence joins TRBV29-1 and TRBJ2-1, with 10 bases fitting TRBD2. V dropped 4 bases and J dropped 0; count of bases not matched to a gene: 6. The length of the CDR3 is 16 residues. CDR1 is SQVTM, CDR2 ANQGSEA, per germline. In nucleotides, the CDR3 is TGCAGCGTTGTTGGACTAGCGGAGAGCTCCTACAATGAGCAGTTCTTC. As protein: CSVVGLAESSYNEQFF.

The rearrangement uses TRBV28 and TRBJ1-1; 7 bases align to TRBD1. The V and J ends lost 10 bases and 0 bases, in that order; junction bases with no gene match: 8. Germline V gives CDR1 MDHEN, CDR2 SYDVKM. CDR3 length: 14 amino acids. CDR3: CATRGGRMNTEAFF. The DNA for the CDR3 is TGTGCCACCCGAGGGGGCCGCATGAACACTGAAGCTTTCTTT.

This clone was seen a handful of times. The chain links TRBV6-5 to TRBJ2-5; D not certain. The CDR3 is 15 residues long. The V end was cut by 10 bases, the J end by 0 bases, with 18 bases between. Germline V gene lookup returns CDR1 MNHEY and CDR2 SVGAGI. The CDR3 protein is CATKAQPSYQETQYF. The CDR3 DNA sequence: TGTGCCACCAAAGCTCAACCCTCCTACCAAGAGACCCAGTACTTC.

This clone has more than one count but fewer than ten. The V call is TRBV19, the J call TRBJ1-5; D uncertain. V was cut by 1 base and J by 3 bases, with 7 bases left in between. The germline V gene encodes CDR1 LNHDA and CDR2 SQIVND (reference sequence). This CDR3 has 14 amino acids. As DNA, the CDR3 is TGTGCCAGTAGTATAGGCGGACTCAATCAGCCCCAGCATTTT. Residues: CASSIGGLNQPQHF.

This clone was counted a few times. V gene TRBV6-5 combines with J gene TRBJ2-7; 9 bases agree with TRBD1. CDR1 and CDR2 from the germline V gene are MNHEY and SVGAGI. The length of the CDR3 is 15 residues. With V trimmed by 8 bases and J by 4 bases, 12 bases remained unmatched. CDR3 residues: CASGRAGTGYYEQYF. The DNA of the CDR3 is TGTGCCAGCGGTAGAGCCGGGACAGGGTATTACGAGCAGTACTTC.

This chain links TRBV9 with TRBJ2-3; D is ambiguous. This CDR3 is built from 12 residues. Germline assignment: CDR1 SGDLS and CDR2 YYNGEE. The V gene lost 4 bases and the J gene lost 6 bases, with 9 bases spanning the gap. This chain's CDR3 is CASSPLGDTQYF. DNA for the CDR3: TGTGCCAGCAGCCCCCTTGGCGATACGCAGTATTTT.

The CDR3 DNA is TGTGCCAGCAGTCCACAGGGGGCTAGCGGGCTTCTTTACGAGCAGTACTTC. This sequence encodes CASSPQGASGLLYEQYF. The genes are TRBV6-6 and TRBJ2-7, with D maybe TRBD1 (9 bases). This CDR3 contains 17 residues. Germline loops: CDR1 MNHNY, CDR2 SVGAGI (reference sequence). Trimming removed 5 bases at V and 4 bases at J, with 24 bases between.

In its sample, this clone was seen a few times. The V call is TRBV5-1, the J call TRBJ1-1; D perhaps matches TRBD1 (6 bases). This CDR3 has 13 amino acids. V gave up 4 bases and J gave up 5 bases, with 12 bases separating them. Germline CDR1 reads SGHRS; CDR2 reads YFSETQ. For the CDR3, the DNA is TGCGCCAGCAGCCCTGACAGGATGACTGAAGCTTTCTTT. Translated, it gives CASSPDRMTEAFF. Full variable domain (rest looked up from reference TRBV5-1 and TRBJ1-1): KAGVTQTPRYLIKTRGQQVTLSCSPISGHRSVSWYQQTPGQGLQFLFEYFSETQRNKGNFPGRFSGRQFSNSRSEMNVSTLELGDSALYLCASSPDRMTEAFFGQGTRLTVV.

The V and J genes are TRBV29-1 and TRBJ2-1, with D perhaps matching TRBD1 (5 bases). The V gene's germline CDR1 is SQVTM and CDR2 ANQGSEA. The ends were cut back, 6 bases at V and 5 bases at J, with 11 bases in the middle. The CDR3 length is 12 residues. CDR3 region: CSVARQNNEQFF. CDR3 nucleotide sequence: TGCAGCGTGGCAAGACAGAACAATGAGCAGTTCTTC.

The chain recombines TRBV19 with TRBJ1-2; the D is unclear. Germline CDR1 LNHDA, CDR2 SQIVND (reference sequence). The V and J ends lost 3 bases and 7 bases respectively, with 12 bases between them. The CDR3 runs to 13 residues. The CDR3 loop is CASSMRLGAGYTF. The DNA for the CDR3 is TGTGCCAGTAGTATGCGGTTGGGTGCTGGCTACACCTTC.

The chain uses TRBV5-4 and TRBJ2-3; 10 nucleotides align to TRBD2. CDR3 length: 16 residues. With V trimmed by 3 bases and J by 6 bases, 10 bases remained unmatched. Germline CDR1 is SGHNT and CDR2 is YYREEE (reference sequence). The CDR3 region has the DNA TGTGCCAGCAGCTCGGAACTAGCGGGATGGTCTGATACGCAGTATTTT. Protein product: CASSSELAGWSDTQYF.